The present T cell receptor beta chain was sequenced within a study of blood T cell repertoires in COVID-19. Study information: Samples representing acute and convalescent COVID-19 were sourced from the United States, Italy and Spain. Sources were T cells, B-cell-depleted T cells, or PBMCs; the material itself was cDNA or gDNA.

CDR3 length: 14 residues. The germline V gene has CDR1 SGHVS and CDR2 FQNEAQ. V was pared by 6 bases and J by 6 bases, with 8 bases of the junction left unmatched. As handled by the study authors: Reference gene primer amplification in the assay estimated nucleated cell counts. Sequenced by immunoSEQ multiplex PCR; TCRdb stores in-frame clones only, minus some. V, J and clone size reflect that table, while D and trimming were determined from the DNA. The table records about 68,000 clones, about 74% of them present only once. The sequencing sample was made of peripheral blood. The TCR originated in a human donor in a cohort sampled during active COVID-19. The J gene is TRBJ1-5, the V gene TRBV7-8; 7 bases line up with TRBD1. CDR3 DNA: TGTGCCAGCAGATCCGACAGGGAGAGTCAGCCCCAGCATTTT. Protein: CASRSDRESQPQHF.